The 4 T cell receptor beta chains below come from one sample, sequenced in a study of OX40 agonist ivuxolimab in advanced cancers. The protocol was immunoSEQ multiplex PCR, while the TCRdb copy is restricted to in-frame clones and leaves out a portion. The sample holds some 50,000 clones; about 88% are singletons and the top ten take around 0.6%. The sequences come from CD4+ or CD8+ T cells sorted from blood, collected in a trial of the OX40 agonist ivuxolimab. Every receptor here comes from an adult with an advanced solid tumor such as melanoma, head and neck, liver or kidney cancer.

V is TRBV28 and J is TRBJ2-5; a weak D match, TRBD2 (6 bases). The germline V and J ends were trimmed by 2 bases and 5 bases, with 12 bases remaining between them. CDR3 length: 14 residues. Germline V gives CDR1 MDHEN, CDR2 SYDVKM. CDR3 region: CASSLGGIGETQYF. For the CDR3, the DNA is TGTGCCAGCAGTTTAGGAGGGATCGGCGAGACCCAGTACTTC.

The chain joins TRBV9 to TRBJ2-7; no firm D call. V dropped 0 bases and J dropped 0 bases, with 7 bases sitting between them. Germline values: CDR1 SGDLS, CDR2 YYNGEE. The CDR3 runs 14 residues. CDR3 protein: CASSVAAGSYEQYF. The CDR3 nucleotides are TGTGCCAGCAGCGTAGCGGCTGGCTCCTACGAGCAGTACTTC.

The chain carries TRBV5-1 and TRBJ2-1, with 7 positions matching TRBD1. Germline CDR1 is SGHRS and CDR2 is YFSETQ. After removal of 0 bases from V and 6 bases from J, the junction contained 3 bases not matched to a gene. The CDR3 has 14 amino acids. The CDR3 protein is CASSLGTGVNEQFF. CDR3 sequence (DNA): TGCGCCAGCAGCTTGGGAACAGGGGTCAATGAGCAGTTCTTC.

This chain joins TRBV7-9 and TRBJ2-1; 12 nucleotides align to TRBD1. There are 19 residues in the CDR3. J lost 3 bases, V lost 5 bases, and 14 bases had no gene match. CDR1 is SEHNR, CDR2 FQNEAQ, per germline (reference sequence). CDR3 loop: CASSTRDRGLAGVYNEQFF. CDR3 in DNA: TGTGCCAGCAGCACCCGGGACAGGGGGCTAGCGGGAGTCTACAATGAGCAGTTCTTC.